This T cell receptor (beta chain) was retrieved from a study of somatic mutations in cytotoxic T cells in rheumatoid arthritis. Assay: immunoSEQ multiplex PCR; the TCRdb copy retains only in-frame clones and omits some. The sample contains about 2,600 clones, around 84% of which appear only once. In regard to this clone: Its antigen is as yet unknown.

The V segment lost 6 bases and the J segment 4 bases; nucleotides outside the gene matches: 6. The CDR3 is made up of 15 amino acids. Germline values: CDR1 SNHLY, CDR2 FYNNEI. Study conclusions and caveats: Among rheumatoid arthritis patients and age-matched healthy controls, CD8+ T-cell clonality was not significantly different. An increase in CD8+ clonality with age was seen in rheumatoid arthritis patients but not in healthy controls. A largest CD8+ clone above 20% of CD8+ cells occurred in about an eighth of the roughly 65 patients.

The TCR originated in a man aged 55 to 70 with rheumatoid arthritis. The chain links TRBV2 to TRBJ2-1; 10 bases are a match to TRBD2. Sequencing input: CD8+ T cells sorted from blood. The CDR3 reads CASRASGGAYNEQFF. The CDR3 DNA is TGTGCCAGCAGGGCCAGCGGGGGGGCTTACAATGAGCAGTTCTTC.